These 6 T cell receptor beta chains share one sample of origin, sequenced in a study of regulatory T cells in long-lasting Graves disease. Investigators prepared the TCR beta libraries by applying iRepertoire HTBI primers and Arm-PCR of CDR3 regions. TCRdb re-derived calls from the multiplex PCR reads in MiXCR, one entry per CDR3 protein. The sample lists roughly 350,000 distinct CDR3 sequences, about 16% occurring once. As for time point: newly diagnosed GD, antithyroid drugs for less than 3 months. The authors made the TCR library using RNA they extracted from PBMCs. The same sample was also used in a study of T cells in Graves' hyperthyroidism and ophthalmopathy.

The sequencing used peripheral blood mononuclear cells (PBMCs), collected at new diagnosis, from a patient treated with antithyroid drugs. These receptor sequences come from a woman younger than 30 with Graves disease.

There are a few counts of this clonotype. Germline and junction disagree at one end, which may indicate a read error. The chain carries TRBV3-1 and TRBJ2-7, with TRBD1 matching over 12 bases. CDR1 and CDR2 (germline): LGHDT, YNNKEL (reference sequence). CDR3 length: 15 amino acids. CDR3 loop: CTSSHPGQGANEQYF. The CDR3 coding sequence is TGTACCAGCAGCCATCCGGGACAGGGGGCTAACGAGCAGTACTTC.

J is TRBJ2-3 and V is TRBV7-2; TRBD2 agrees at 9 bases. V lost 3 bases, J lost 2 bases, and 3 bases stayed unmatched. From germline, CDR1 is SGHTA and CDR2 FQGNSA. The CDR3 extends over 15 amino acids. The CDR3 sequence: CASSFSGSVTDTQYF. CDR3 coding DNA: TGTGCCAGCAGCTTTAGCGGGAGTGTCACAGATACGCAGTATTTT.

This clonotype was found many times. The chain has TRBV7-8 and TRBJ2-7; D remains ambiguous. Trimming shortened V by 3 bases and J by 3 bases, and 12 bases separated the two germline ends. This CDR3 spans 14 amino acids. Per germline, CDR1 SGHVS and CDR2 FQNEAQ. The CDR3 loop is CASSFSGPSYEQYF. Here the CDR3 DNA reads TGTGCCAGCAGCTTCTCAGGACCCAGCTACGAGCAGTACTTC. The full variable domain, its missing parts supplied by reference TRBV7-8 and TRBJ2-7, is GAGVSQSPRYKVAKRGQDVALRCDPISGHVSLFWYQQALGQGPEFLTYFQNEAQLDKSGLPSDRFFAERPEGSVSTLKIQRTQQEDSAVYLCASSFSGPSYEQYFGPGTRLTVT.

The CDR3 region is CASSRSAAQETQYF. In nucleotides, the CDR3 is TGTGCCAGCAGTCGATCAGCGGCCCAAGAGACCCAGTACTTC. This sequence joins TRBV27 and TRBJ2-5; a possible D gene is TRBD2 (5 bases). This CDR3 contains 14 residues. CDR1 and CDR2 (germline): MNHEY, SMNVEV (reference sequence). Between the trimmed V and J ends, which lost 5 bases and 1 base, there was a span of 11 bases.

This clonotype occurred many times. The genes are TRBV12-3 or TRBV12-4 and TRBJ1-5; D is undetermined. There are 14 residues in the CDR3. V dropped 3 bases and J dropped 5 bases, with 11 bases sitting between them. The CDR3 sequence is CASSFRELYQPQHF. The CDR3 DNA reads TGTGCCAGCAGTTTCCGGGAACTCTATCAGCCCCAGCATTTT.

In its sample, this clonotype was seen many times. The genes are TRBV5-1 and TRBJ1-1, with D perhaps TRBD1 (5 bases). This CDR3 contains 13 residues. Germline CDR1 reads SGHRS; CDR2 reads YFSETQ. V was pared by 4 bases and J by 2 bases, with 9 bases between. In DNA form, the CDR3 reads TGCGCCAGCAGCACAACAGGAAACACTGAAGCTTTCTTT. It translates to CASSTTGNTEAFF.